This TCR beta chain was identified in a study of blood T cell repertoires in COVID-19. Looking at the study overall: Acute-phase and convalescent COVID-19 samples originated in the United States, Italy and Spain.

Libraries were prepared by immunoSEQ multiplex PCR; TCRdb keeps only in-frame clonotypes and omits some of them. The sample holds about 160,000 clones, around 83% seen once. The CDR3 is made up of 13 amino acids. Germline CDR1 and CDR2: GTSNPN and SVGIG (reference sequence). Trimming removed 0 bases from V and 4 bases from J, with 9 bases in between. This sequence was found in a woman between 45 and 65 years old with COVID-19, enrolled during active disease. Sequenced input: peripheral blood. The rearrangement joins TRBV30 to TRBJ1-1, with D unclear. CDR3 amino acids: CAWSVQQVTEAFF. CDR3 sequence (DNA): TGTGCCTGGAGTGTACAACAAGTCACTGAAGCTTTCTTT. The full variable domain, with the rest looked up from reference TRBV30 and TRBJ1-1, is SQTIHQWPATLVQPVGSPLSLECTVEGTSNPNLYWYRQAAGRGLQLLFYSVGIGQISSEVPQNLSASRPQDRQFILSSKKLLLSDSGFYLCAWSVQQVTEAFFGQGTRLTVV.